This T cell receptor beta chain was recovered during a study of T cells in Graves' hyperthyroidism and ophthalmopathy. The germline CDR1 and CDR2 sequences are LNHDA and SQIVND (reference sequence). Germline trimming cut 6 bases from V and 5 bases from J; bases unmatched to any gene: 11. This CDR3 spans 16 amino acids. Amplification yielded TCR beta CDR3 regions, with RNA transcripts as the source. TCR CDR3 underwent first-round RT-PCR with the HTBI primer set. TCRdb independently ran MiXCR on the multiplex PCR reads; one entry per CDR3 protein. Of about 210,000 distinct CDR3 sequences in the sample, more than 15% were seen once. This clonotype was observed a handful of times. No antigen is known for it. Findings and limits, study-wide: Most expanded thyroid clonotypes above 0.001 recurred in blood. A model of 13 V-J features distinguished ophthalmopathy from stable hyperthyroidism.

The chain has TRBV19 and TRBJ2-2; 8 bases are shared with TRBD1. The sequence was obtained from a man in his forties or fifties with Graves' hyperthyroidism. Sequenced sample: blood. CDR3 loop: CASSHDRGDATGELFF. CDR3 nucleotides: TGTGCCAGTAGCCACGACAGGGGTGATGCGACCGGGGAGCTGTTTTTT.